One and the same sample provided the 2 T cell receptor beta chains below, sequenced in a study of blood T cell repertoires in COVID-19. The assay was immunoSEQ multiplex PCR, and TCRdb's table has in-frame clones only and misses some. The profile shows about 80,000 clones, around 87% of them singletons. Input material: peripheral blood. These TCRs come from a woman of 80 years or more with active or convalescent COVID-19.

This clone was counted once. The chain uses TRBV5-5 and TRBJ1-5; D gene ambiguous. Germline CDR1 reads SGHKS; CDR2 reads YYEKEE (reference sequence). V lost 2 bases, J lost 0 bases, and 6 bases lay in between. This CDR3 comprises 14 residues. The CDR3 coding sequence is TGTGCCAGCAGCTTTCTCTATAGCAATCAGCCCCAGCATTTT. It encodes CASSFLYSNQPQHF.

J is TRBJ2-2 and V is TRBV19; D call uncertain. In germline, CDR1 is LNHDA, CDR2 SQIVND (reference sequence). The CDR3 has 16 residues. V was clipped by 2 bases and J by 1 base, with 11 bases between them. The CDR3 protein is CASSIFWAGNTGELFF. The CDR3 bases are TGTGCCAGTAGTATATTTTGGGCAGGGAACACCGGGGAGCTGTTTTTT.